This T cell receptor beta chain was recovered during a study of human T cells and chemical hapten exposure. Turning to the study itself: The sensitizer, 2% DPC, was used on around 2 cm by around 2 cm of upper inner arm skin. Alopecia areata, totalis or universalis affected patients, mainly female. Scalp application of diphenylcyclopropenone was performed weekly in patients across the entire roughly 23-week study.

The germline gives CDR1 SGHKS, CDR2 YYEKEE (reference sequence). The CDR3 totals 14 residues. V lost 4 bases and J 0 bases, leaving 9 bases between the germline ends. Authors' analysis steps: With a range of roughly 23,224 to 690,600, the median per sample was 95,638 TCRs. In TCRdb, the RACE reads were re-called with MiXCR into one record per CDR3 protein. TCRdb's processing, not the study's, gives the V and J calls here. The data show approximately 97,000 distinct CDR3 sequences, 27% seen once. Noted time point: patch test 3, about 24 weeks after DPC sensitization. Noted treatment: therapeutic diphenylcyclopropenone sensitization with weekly scalp DPC.

The V and J genes are TRBV5-5 and TRBJ2-3, with D possibly matching TRBD1 (5 bases). The source was whole blood, collected in connection with sensitization to the hapten diphenylcyclopropenone (DPC). The receptor comes from a man aged 40-50 years with alopecia areata. Some clones in this sample may be carry-over from other donors' samples. For the CDR3, the DNA is TGTGCCAGCAGCCGACAGTCTAGCACAGATACGCAGTATTTT. This codes for CASSRQSSTDTQYF.